The T cell receptor beta chain described here comes from a study of radiotherapy plus CTLA-4 blockade in lung cancer. Study in general: Roughly 17% of patients responded objectively, and roughly 31% achieved disease control.

Sequencing was performed with immunoSEQ multiplex PCR; in TCRdb, only in-frame clones are kept and a portion is missing. This sample has about 81,000 clones, with about two thirds found just once. The length of the CDR3 is 15 residues. The germline V gene encodes CDR1 SGHAT and CDR2 FQNNGV. V was shortened by 5 bases and J by 0 bases, with 13 bases between the two germline ends. This receptor was obtained from a human donor with non-small cell lung cancer that progressed on radiotherapy plus ipilimumab. V usage is TRBV11-2 and J usage is TRBJ1-1, with D perhaps matching TRBD1 (5 bases). Sequencing was performed on peripheral blood, taken from a patient treated with radiotherapy plus ipilimumab. CDR3 nucleotide sequence: TGTGCCAGCAGCCTGACAGACAGCATGAACACTGAAGCTTTCTTT. It is translated as CASSLTDSMNTEAFF.